These 30 T cell receptor beta chains were all obtained from the same sample, sequenced in a study of CD8+ T cells in alopecia areata. Extraction of RNA preceded its reverse transcription into cDNA, which served as the sequencing template. Sequenced by immunoSEQ multiplex PCR; TCRdb stores in-frame clones only, minus some. The table records some 170,000 clones, approximately 70% of them present only once. The sequencing here drew on CD8+ T cells sorted from blood, taken at week 0. The receptors here all came from a human donor with alopecia areata.

The genes are TRBV11-1 and TRBJ2-3, with 9 bases lining up with TRBD2. This CDR3 is built from 17 residues. With 7 bases clipped from V and 3 bases from J, the junction kept 14 bases outside the gene matches. In germline, CDR1 is SGHAT, CDR2 FQDESV (reference sequence). CDR3 coding DNA: TGTGCCAGCACCCAACGAGGCGGGGGGGGCGGTACAGATACGCAGTATTTT. Translating gives CASTQRGGGGGTDTQYF.

This rearrangement joins TRBV10-3 to TRBJ1-2; unclear D gene. This CDR3 spans 12 amino acids. The germline CDR1 and CDR2 sequences are ENHRY and SYGVKD. Trimming took 8 bases from V and 4 from J, leaving 11 bases between them. For the CDR3, the DNA is TGTGCCATCTTAACAGCCTCCTATGGCTACACCTTC. It is translated as CAILTASYGYTF.

Comment on this clone: This sample includes further DNA sequences coding for the same CDR3. The rearrangement joins TRBV29-1 to TRBJ2-7, with a weak D call TRBD1 (5 bases). CDR1 and CDR2 from the germline V gene are SQVTM and ANQGSEA. V dropped 2 bases and J dropped 3 bases, with 11 bases sitting between them. This CDR3 has 13 residues. CDR3 protein: CSVESGQGYEQYF. DNA for the CDR3: TGCAGCGTTGAATCGGGTCAGGGCTACGAGCAGTACTTC.

The rearrangement uses TRBV30 and TRBJ2-1; D might be TRBD1 or TRBD2, each matching 7 bases. The germline CDR1 and CDR2 sequences are GTSNPN and SVGIG (reference sequence). Trimming removed 3 bases at V and 9 bases at J, with 24 bases between. The CDR3 totals 16 residues. The CDR3 sequence: CAWSPPGGTYRGEQFF. The CDR3 DNA follows: TGTGCCTGGAGCCCGCCCGGGGGGACCTACAGGGGTGAGCAGTTCTTC.

The chain uses TRBV14 and TRBJ1-2; D is undetermined. The CDR3 runs 13 residues. The germline V and J ends were trimmed by 1 base and 5 bases, with 8 bases remaining between them. CDR1 is SGHDN, CDR2 FVKESK, per germline. The CDR3 sequence is CASSQVRAYGYTF. The DNA for the CDR3 is TGTGCCAGCAGCCAAGTGCGGGCATATGGCTACACCTTC.

J is TRBJ2-1 and V is TRBV15; D uncertain. Trimming shortened V by 5 bases and J by 7 bases, and 9 bases separated the two germline ends. CDR3 length: 12 amino acids. The germline V gene encodes CDR1 LNHNV and CDR2 YYDKDF (reference sequence). The CDR3 DNA reads TGTGCCACCAGCCACAGTGGGAATGAGCAGTTCTTC. Translating it yields CATSHSGNEQFF.

This clone was recorded a few times. The chain employs TRBV9 and TRBJ2-7; tentative D call: TRBD2 (5 bases). CDR3 length: 16 amino acids. With 0 bases removed from V and 4 bases from J, the gap between germline ends came to 17 bases. Germline CDR1 SGDLS, CDR2 YYNGEE. The CDR3 DNA sequence: TGTGCCAGCAGCGTAGGTGAGCGGCAAGCACCGTACGAGCAGTACTTC. This sequence encodes CASSVGERQAPYEQYF. Full variable domain (outside the CDR3, taken from reference TRBV9 and TRBJ2-7): DSGVTQTPKHLITATGQRVTLRCSPRSGDLSVYWYQQSLDQGLQFLIQYYNGEERAKGNILERFSAQQFPDLHSELNLSSLELGDSALYFCASSVGERQAPYEQYFGPGTRLTVT.

J is TRBJ2-5 and V is TRBV7-9; 9 nucleotides match TRBD1. V was pared by 4 bases and J by 7 bases, with 7 bases of the junction left unmatched. CDR1 SEHNR and CDR2 FQNEAQ come from the germline V gene (reference sequence). The CDR3 is made up of 14 amino acids. CDR3 amino acids: CASSSEEDRGTQYF. CDR3 DNA sequence: TGTGCCAGCAGCTCCGAAGAGGACAGGGGGACCCAGTACTTC.

V is TRBV6-1 and J is TRBJ2-2, with unresolved D. The CDR3 is 15 residues long. The germline V gene encodes CDR1 MNHNS and CDR2 SASEGT. Trimming removed 1 base from V and 8 bases from J, with 14 bases in between. CDR3 nucleotides: TGTGCCAGCAGTGAAGAGAATCTGGTGGGAGGGGAGCTGTTTTTT. It is translated as CASSEENLVGGELFF.

The chain is built from TRBV5-1 and TRBJ2-7; D may be TRBD2 (5 bases). This CDR3 contains 14 residues. In germline, CDR1 is SGHRS, CDR2 YFSETQ. Trimming took 4 bases from V and 3 from J, leaving 14 bases between them. As DNA, the CDR3 is TGCGCCAGCAGCGAGGAATTGGGGAGCTACGAGCAGTACTTC. It is translated as CASSEELGSYEQYF. Filled out from reference TRBV5-1 and TRBJ2-7, the complete variable domain reads KAGVTQTPRYLIKTRGQQVTLSCSPISGHRSVSWYQQTPGQGLQFLFEYFSETQRNKGNFPGRFSGRQFSNSRSEMNVSTLELGDSALYLCASSEELGSYEQYFGPGTRLTVT.

This sequence joins TRBV4-1 and TRBJ2-7; 8 nucleotides agree with TRBD1. This CDR3 spans 13 amino acids. J was trimmed by 5 bases and V by 4 bases; bases with no gene match: 4. Germline V CDR1 and CDR2: MGHRA, YSYEKL. The CDR3 nucleotides are TGCGCCAGCAGCCCTCGGACAGGGAACGAGCAGTACTTC. It specifies CASSPRTGNEQYF.

The chain is built from TRBV30 and TRBJ1-2, with 12 positions matching TRBD1. The germline V gene encodes CDR1 GTSNPN and CDR2 SVGIG (reference sequence). The CDR3 length is 14 residues. Unmatched junction bases numbered 6, after V lost 3 bases and J lost 7 bases. The CDR3 nucleotides read TGTGCCTGGAGCGATGGGACAGGGGGCGGTGGCTACACCTTC. This gives the protein CAWSDGTGGGGYTF.

The J gene is TRBJ2-7, the V gene TRBV27, with a possible D match to TRBD1 (5 bases). The length of the CDR3 is 12 residues. The germline CDR1 and CDR2 sequences are MNHEY and SMNVEV (reference sequence). V dropped 6 bases and J dropped 1 base, with 7 bases sitting between them. This CDR3 is CASSQGSYEQYF. CDR3 DNA sequence: TGTGCCAGCAGCCAGGGTTCCTACGAGCAGTACTTC.

The chain has TRBV30 and TRBJ2-3, with TRBD2 identical over 10 bases. CDR1 and CDR2 from the germline V gene are GTSNPN and SVGIG (reference sequence). Trimming at V came to 0 bases and at J to 2 bases, leaving 17 bases not matched to a gene. The CDR3 length is 20 residues. The CDR3 nucleotides read TGTGCCTGGAGTGTACGTAGAAGGGTAGCGGGGGGTAGATACACAGATACGCAGTATTTT. Its translation: CAWSVRRRVAGGRYTDTQYF. Supplemented by reference TRBV30 and TRBJ2-3, the full variable domain reads SQTIHQWPATLVQPVGSPLSLECTVEGTSNPNLYWYRQAAGRGLQLLFYSVGIGQISSEVPQNLSASRPQDRQFILSSKKLLLSDSGFYLCAWSVRRRVAGGRYTDTQYFGPGTRLTVL.

This rearrangement joins TRBV4-1 to TRBJ1-4; D gene ambiguous. The CDR3 length is 15 residues. Germline assignment: CDR1 MGHRA and CDR2 YSYEKL. V was trimmed by 3 bases and J by 2 bases, leaving 10 bases between them. The CDR3 DNA follows: TGCGCCAGCAGCCACCAGACGTACACTAATGAAAAACTGTTTTTT. Encoded protein: CASSHQTYTNEKLFF.

In this sample, this clone turned up once. The chain recombines TRBV5-6 with TRBJ1-4; D might be TRBD1 (5 bases). V was clipped by 4 bases and J by 8 bases, with 12 bases between them. Germline CDR1 is SGHDT and CDR2 is YYEEEE. The CDR3 is made up of 13 amino acids. This CDR3 reads CASSATAGEKLFF. Written as DNA, the CDR3 is TGTGCCAGCAGCGCGACAGCCGGGGAAAAACTGTTTTTT. Filled out from reference TRBV5-6 and TRBJ1-4, the complete variable domain reads DAGVTQSPTHLIKTRGQQVTLRCSPKSGHDTVSWYQQALGQGPQFIFQYYEEEERQRGNFPDRFSGHQFPNYSSELNVNALLLGDSALYLCASSATAGEKLFFGSGTQLSVL.

This sequence joins TRBV10-1 and TRBJ2-3; TRBD2 aligns across 12 bases. The V and J ends lost 2 bases and 8 bases, in that order; junction bases with no gene match: 2. The CDR3 spans 14 residues. Germline values: CDR1 WNHNN, CDR2 SYGVQD (reference sequence). The CDR3 nucleotides are TGCGCCAGCAGTGAGAAACTAGCGGGGGGTACGCAGTATTTT. Amino acids: CASSEKLAGGTQYF.

The CDR3 bases are TGTGCCAGCAGCGATTCCGGGACTACCCCGTGGGATACGCAGTATTTT. Amino acids: CASSDSGTTPWDTQYF. This chain connects TRBV7-8 to TRBJ2-3, with 7 bases that match TRBD2. V shed 5 bases and J 6 bases; nucleotides not matched to a gene: 14. Germline V gene sequence: CDR1 SGHVS, CDR2 FQNEAQ. The CDR3 is 16 residues long.

The rearrangement uses TRBV27 and TRBJ2-1; D unresolved. Trimming cost V 0 bases and J 7 bases, with 7 bases left between them. This CDR3 is built from 13 residues. Germline-derived CDR1 and CDR2 are MNHEY and SMNVEV (reference sequence). CDR3 region: CASSLSIRNEQFF. The CDR3 coding sequence is TGTGCCAGCAGTTTATCAATCCGTAATGAGCAGTTCTTC.

The gene calls are TRBV20-1 and TRBJ1-2; 7 bases agree with TRBD1. V was pared by 6 bases and J by 6 bases, with 1 base of the junction left unmatched. CDR3 length equals 10 residues. Germline CDR1 and CDR2: DFQATT and SNEGSKA (reference sequence). The CDR3 is CSATGDGYTF. In DNA form, the CDR3 reads TGCAGTGCAACAGGGGATGGCTACACCTTC.

This chain links TRBV29-1 with TRBJ1-1, with 7 bases lining up with TRBD1. Germline V gives CDR1 SQVTM, CDR2 ANQGSEA. The ends lost 8 bases at V and 2 bases at J; junction bases unmatched: 11. The CDR3 spans 14 residues. DNA for the CDR3: TGCAGCTCACCCGGGACAGAGGGAAACACTGAAGCTTTCTTT. It encodes CSSPGTEGNTEAFF. Drawing the rest from reference TRBV29-1 and TRBJ1-1, the complete variable domain is SAVISQKPSRDICQRGTSLTIQCQVDSQVTMMFWYRQQPGQSLTLIATANQGSEATYESGFVIDKFPISRPNLTFSTLTVSNMSPEDSSIYLCSSPGTEGNTEAFFGQGTRLTVV.

The V call is TRBV2, the J call TRBJ2-3; D call uncertain. The ends were cut back, 3 bases at V and 0 bases at J, with 7 bases in the middle. The CDR3 loop spans 14 amino acids. Germline loops: CDR1 SNHLY, CDR2 FYNNEI. CDR3 bases: TGTGCCAGCAGTGAGGGGTGGAGCACAGATACGCAGTATTTT. Protein sequence: CASSEGWSTDTQYF.

The V and J genes are TRBV21-1 and TRBJ1-1. TRBV21-1 is a pseudogene. This CDR3 spans 14 amino acids. This CDR3 is CASSKTGECTEAFF. Here the CDR3 DNA reads TGTGCCAGCAGCAAGACCGGCGAGTGCACTGAAGCTTTCTTT.

The rearrangement uses TRBV4-1 and TRBJ2-2, with 7 bases identical to TRBD1. The junction had 4 bases not matched to a gene; V was cut back by 4 bases and J by 5 bases. The germline V gene has CDR1 MGHRA and CDR2 YSYEKL. The CDR3 contains 14 residues. CDR3 sequence reads: CASSLRQGTGELFF. The DNA for the CDR3 is TGCGCCAGCAGCCTCAGACAGGGAACCGGGGAGCTGTTTTTT.

This clone was seen a few times. This chain links TRBV7-9 with TRBJ2-3; D not certain. The CDR3 is 13 amino acids. The V end was cut by 5 bases, the J end by 6 bases, with 12 bases between. In germline, CDR1 is SEHNR, CDR2 FQNEAQ (reference sequence). The CDR3 DNA follows: TGTGCCAGCAGCCCCGAGAACCGCGATACGCAGTATTTT. Translated: CASSPENRDTQYF.

This clone has a handful of counts. The V call is TRBV21-1, the J call TRBJ2-1; the D call TRBD2 from the table was never checked on the DNA. TRBV21-1 is described as a pseudogene. This CDR3 region has 14 residues. The CDR3 loop is CASSKRLLPWEQFF. In DNA, the CDR3 is TGTGCCAGCAGCAAAAGACTCCTCCCATGGGAGCAGTTCTTC.

This clone showed up just a few times. This specimen includes other DNA sequences encoding the same CDR3. V is TRBV5-1 and J is TRBJ2-2, with no clear D. Germline V CDR1 and CDR2: SGHRS, YFSETQ. V was cut by 4 bases and J by 3 bases, with 1 base left in between. The CDR3 has 11 residues. CDR3 sequence (DNA): TGCGCCAGCAGCGACACCGGGGAGCTGTTTTTT. Translating it yields CASSDTGELFF.

The table lists this clone with a count of one. This chain uses TRBV7-9 with TRBJ2-7; D might be TRBD1 (6 bases). Per germline, CDR1 SEHNR and CDR2 FQNEAQ (reference sequence). The V end was cut by 4 bases, the J end by 3 bases, with 16 bases between. This CDR3 has 15 residues. This CDR3 is CASSSSTGFRYEQYF. The CDR3 DNA reads as TGTGCCAGCAGCTCCTCAACAGGGTTTCGCTACGAGCAGTACTTC.

This clone was seen a single time. The chain has TRBV6-5 and TRBJ2-1; D is undetermined. Germline loops: CDR1 MNHEY, CDR2 SVGAGI. V lost 5 bases, J lost 10 bases, and 9 bases lay in between. This CDR3 spans 11 amino acids. Written as DNA, the CDR3 is TGTGCCAGCAGTGAAGTGAGAGAGCAGTTCTTC. Encoded protein: CASSEVREQFF.

The chain employs TRBV10-3 and TRBJ2-5; D might be TRBD2 (7 bases). This CDR3 spans 16 amino acids. The germline V gene encodes CDR1 ENHRY and CDR2 SYGVKD. The V end was cut by 4 bases, the J end by 2 bases, with 17 bases between. CDR3 amino acids: CAISAEAGAPQETQYF. CDR3 DNA sequence: TGTGCCATCAGTGCCGAGGCGGGGGCACCACAAGAGACCCAGTACTTC.